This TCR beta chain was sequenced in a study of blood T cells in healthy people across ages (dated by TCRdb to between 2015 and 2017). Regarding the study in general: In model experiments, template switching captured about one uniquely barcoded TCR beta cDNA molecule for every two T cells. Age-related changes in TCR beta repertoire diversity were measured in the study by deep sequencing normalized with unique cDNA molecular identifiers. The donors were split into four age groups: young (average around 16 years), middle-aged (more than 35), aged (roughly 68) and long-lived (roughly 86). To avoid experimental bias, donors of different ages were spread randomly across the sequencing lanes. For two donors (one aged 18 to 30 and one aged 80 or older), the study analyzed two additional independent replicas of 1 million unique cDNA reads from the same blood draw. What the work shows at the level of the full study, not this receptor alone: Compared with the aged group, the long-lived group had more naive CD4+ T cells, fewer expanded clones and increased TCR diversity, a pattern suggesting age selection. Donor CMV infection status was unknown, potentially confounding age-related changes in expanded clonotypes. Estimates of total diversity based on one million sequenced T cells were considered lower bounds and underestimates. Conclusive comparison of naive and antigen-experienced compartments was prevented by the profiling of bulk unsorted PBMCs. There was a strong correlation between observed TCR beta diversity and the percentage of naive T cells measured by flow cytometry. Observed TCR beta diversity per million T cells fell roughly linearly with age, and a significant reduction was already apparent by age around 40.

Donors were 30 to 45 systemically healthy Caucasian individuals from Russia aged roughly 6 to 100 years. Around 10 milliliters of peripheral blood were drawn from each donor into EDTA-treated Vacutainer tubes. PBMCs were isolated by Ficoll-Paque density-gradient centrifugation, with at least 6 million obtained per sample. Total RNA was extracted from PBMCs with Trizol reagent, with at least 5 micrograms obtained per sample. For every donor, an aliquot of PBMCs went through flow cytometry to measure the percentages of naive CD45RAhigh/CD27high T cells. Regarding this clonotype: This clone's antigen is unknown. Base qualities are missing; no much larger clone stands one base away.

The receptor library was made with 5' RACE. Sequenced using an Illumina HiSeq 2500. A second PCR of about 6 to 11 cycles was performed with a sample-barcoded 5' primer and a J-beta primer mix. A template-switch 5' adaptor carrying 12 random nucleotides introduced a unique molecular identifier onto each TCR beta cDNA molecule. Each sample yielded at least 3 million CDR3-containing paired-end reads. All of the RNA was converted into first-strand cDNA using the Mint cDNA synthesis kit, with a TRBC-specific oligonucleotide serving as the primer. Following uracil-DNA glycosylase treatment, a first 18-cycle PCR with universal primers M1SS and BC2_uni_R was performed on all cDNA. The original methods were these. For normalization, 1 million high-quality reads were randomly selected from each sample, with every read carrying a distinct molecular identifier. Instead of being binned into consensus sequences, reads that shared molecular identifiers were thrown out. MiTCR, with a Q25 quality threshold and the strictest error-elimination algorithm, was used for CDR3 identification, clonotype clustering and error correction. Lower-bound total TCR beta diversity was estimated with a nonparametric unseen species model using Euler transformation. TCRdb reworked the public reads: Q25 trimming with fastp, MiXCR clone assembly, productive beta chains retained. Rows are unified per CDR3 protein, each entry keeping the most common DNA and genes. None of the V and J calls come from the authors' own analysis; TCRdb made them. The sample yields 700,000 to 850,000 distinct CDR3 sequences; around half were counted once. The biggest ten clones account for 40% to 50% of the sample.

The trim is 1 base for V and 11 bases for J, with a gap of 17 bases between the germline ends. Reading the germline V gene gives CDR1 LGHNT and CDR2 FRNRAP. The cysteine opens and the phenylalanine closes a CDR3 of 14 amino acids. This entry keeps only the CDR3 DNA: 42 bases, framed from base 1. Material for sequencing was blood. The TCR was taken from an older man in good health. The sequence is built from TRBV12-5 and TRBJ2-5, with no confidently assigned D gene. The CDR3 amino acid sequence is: CASGLGPLGPEQYF. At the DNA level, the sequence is TGTGCTAGTGGTTTGGGCCCCTTGGGCCCTGAGCAGTACTTC.